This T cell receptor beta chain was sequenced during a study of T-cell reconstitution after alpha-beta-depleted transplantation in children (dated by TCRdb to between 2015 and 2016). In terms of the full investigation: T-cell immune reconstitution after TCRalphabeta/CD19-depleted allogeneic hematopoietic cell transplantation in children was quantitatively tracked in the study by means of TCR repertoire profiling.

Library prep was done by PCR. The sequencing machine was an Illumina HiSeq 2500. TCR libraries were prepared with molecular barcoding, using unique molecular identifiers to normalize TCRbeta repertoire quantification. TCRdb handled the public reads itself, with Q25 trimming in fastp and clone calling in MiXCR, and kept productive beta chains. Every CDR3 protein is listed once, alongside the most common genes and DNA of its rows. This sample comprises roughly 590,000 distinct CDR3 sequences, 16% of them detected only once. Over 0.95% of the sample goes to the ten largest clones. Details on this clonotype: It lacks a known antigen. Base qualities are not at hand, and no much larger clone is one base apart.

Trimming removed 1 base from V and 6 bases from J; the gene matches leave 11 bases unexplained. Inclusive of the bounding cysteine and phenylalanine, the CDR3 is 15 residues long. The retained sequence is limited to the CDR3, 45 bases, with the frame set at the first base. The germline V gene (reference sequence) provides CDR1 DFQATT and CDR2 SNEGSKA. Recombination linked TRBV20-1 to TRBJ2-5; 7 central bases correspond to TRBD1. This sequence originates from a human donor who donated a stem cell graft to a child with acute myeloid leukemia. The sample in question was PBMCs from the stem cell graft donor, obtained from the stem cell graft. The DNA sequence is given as TGCAGTGCTAGAGTGGGGGTAGGGGGCCTCAAGACCCAGTACTTC. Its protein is CSARVGVGGLKTQYF.